These T cell receptor beta chains were read from a single sample in a study of blood T cells in healthy people across ages. TCRdb reanalysed the 5' RACE reads using MiXCR and keeps one entry per CDR3 protein. Among about a million distinct CDR3 sequences listed, roughly half were seen once. Sequencing was done on a sample of blood. The receptors come from a woman in her sixties in good health. The CDR3 runs from the conserved cysteine through the conserved F or W. D genes are given only for firm matches. Expanded clones are given a class, and other clones once, few, many or no size at all.

J | D | V | size | CDR3 | DNA
TRBJ1-1 | NA | TRBV5-1 | few | CASSSRFVGTEAFF | TGCGCCAGCAGCTCGAGGTTTGTGGGCACTGAAGCTTTCTTT
TRBJ2-1 | TRBD2 | TRBV5-1 | NA | CASSLASGSSGNEQFF | TGCGCCAGCAGCTTGGCCAGCGGGAGTTCAGGCAATGAGCAGTTCTTC
TRBJ2-7 | TRBD2 | TRBV11-2 | few | CASSLVGGSSAEQYF | TGTGCCAGCAGCTTAGTAGGCGGGAGTAGTGCCGAGCAGTACTTC
TRBJ2-7 | NA | TRBV28 | NA | CASSPRCTSSYEQYF | TGTGCCAGCAGTCCCAGGTGCACAAGCTCCTACGAGCAGTACTTC
TRBJ2-7 | TRBD2 | TRBV20-1 | few | CSAEGLAGREGFYEQYF | TGCAGTGCCGAGGGACTAGCGGGAAGGGAGGGATTTTACGAGCAGTACTTC
TRBJ1-1 | TRBD1 | TRBV12-3/TRBV12-4 | NA | CASSRGDSWNTEAFF | TGTGCCAGCAGCAGAGGGGACAGCTGGAACACTGAAGCTTTCTTT
TRBJ2-5 | NA | TRBV6-6 | NA | CASSSGQRKGQETQYF | TGTGCCAGCAGTTCCGGACAGCGTAAGGGGCAAGAGACCCAGTACTTC
TRBJ2-7 | TRBD1 | TRBV20-1 | NA | CSARVWTTGANYEQYF | TGCAGTGCTAGAGTTTGGACGACAGGGGCCAACTACGAGCAGTACTTC
TRBJ2-7 | TRBD2 | TRBV20-1 | NA | CSARSPSGGDEQYF | TGCAGTGCTAGATCCCCTAGCGGGGGTGACGAGCAGTACTTC
TRBJ2-4 | NA | TRBV4-1 | NA | CASSQPTRLNIQYF | TGCGCCAGCAGCCAACCGACTAGGTTGAACATTCAGTACTTC
TRBJ2-7 | TRBD2 | TRBV11-1 | many | CASSSYGLAEKQYF | TGTGCCAGCAGCTCATACGGACTAGCCGAAAAGCAGTACTTC
TRBJ2-1 | TRBD2 | TRBV29-1 | NA | CSVEDRREREIVF | TGCAGCGTTGAAGATAGGCGGGAGCGGGAGATAGTCTTC
TRBJ1-5 | NA | TRBV12-3/TRBV12-4 | NA | CASSLRGDYQPQHF | TGTGCCAGCAGTTTGAGGGGGGATTACCAGCCCCAGCATTTT
TRBJ2-5 | NA | TRBV27 | NA | CASSTTLQETRYF | TGTGCCAGCAGTACGACCCTCCAGGAGACCCGGTACTTC
TRBJ2-3 | TRBD2 | TRBV2 | once | CAGRGLAGDPTDTQYF | TGTGCTGGGAGGGGACTAGCGGGAGATCCCACAGATACGCAGTATTTT
TRBJ2-2 | NA | TRBV27 | NA | CASTSGSGVNTGELFF | TGTGCCAGCACCTCAGGGTCGGGGGTCAACACCGGGGAGCTGTTTTTT
TRBJ1-6 | NA | TRBV20-1 | NA | CSAPGTGGINSPLHF | TGCAGTGCCCCGGGTACGGGAGGGATCAATTCACCCCTCCACTTT
TRBJ2-7 | NA | TRBV3-1 | NA | CTSSQVGSYEQYF | TGTACCAGCAGCCAGGTGGGGAGTTACGAGCAGTACTTC
TRBJ2-5 | TRBD2 | TRBV7-9 | NA | CASSPPRGGWYQETQYF | TGTGCCAGCAGCCCTCCCCGCGGGGGATGGTACCAAGAGACCCAGTACTTC
TRBJ2-1 | TRBD2 | TRBV20-1 | NA | CSATTGTRSYNEQFF | TGCAGCGCTACTACCGGGACTAGATCCTACAATGAGCAGTTCTTC
TRBJ2-1 | NA | TRBV29-1 | NA | CSAMGGLDFGNEQFF | NA
TRBJ2-7 | NA | TRBV2 | NA | CASSPERVRVDYEQYF | TGTGCCAGCAGTCCCGAGCGGGTCCGGGTAGACTACGAGCAGTACTTC
TRBJ2-7 | NA | TRBV2 | NA | CASSERRDYEQYF | TGTGCCAGCAGTGAACGCAGGGACTACGAGCAGTACTTC
TRBJ2-6 | NA | TRBV28 | NA | CASSRRHTSSGANVLTF | TGTGCCAGCAGCCGCAGACACACCAGCTCTGGGGCCAACGTCCTGACTTTC
TRBJ2-7 | TRBD1 | TRBV6-2/TRBV6-3 | few | CASSLDRGYSYEQYF | TGTGCCAGCAGTCTCGACAGGGGGTACTCCTACGAGCAGTACTTC
TRBJ1-5 | TRBD1 | TRBV5-4 | NA | CASSTRDRGNQPQHF | TGTGCCAGCAGCACTCGGGACAGGGGCAATCAGCCCCAGCATTTT
TRBJ1-1 | NA | TRBV6-2/TRBV6-3 | few | CASSEANRAAFF | TGTGCCAGCAGCGAAGCTAACAGGGCCGCTTTCTTT
TRBJ1-4 | NA | TRBV30 | NA | CAWSRQFGLFF | TGTGCCTGGAGCCGACAGTTTGGACTGTTTTTT
TRBJ1-2 | NA | TRBV7-2 | few | CASSLGWGAGYGYTF | TGTGCCAGCAGCCTGGGGTGGGGGGCTGGCTATGGCTACACCTTC
TRBJ2-7 | NA | TRBV12-3/TRBV12-4 | once | CASSVAAYYEQYF | TGTGCCAGCAGTGTAGCAGCCTACTACGAGCAGTACTTC
TRBJ2-7 | TRBD2 | TRBV7-2 | few | CASTFGGGRSYEQYF | TGTGCCAGCACCTTTGGGGGAGGGCGATCCTACGAGCAGTACTTC
TRBJ1-2 | NA | TRBV29-1 | once | CSVEVEGGSGYTF | TGCAGCGTTGAAGTGGAGGGGGGCAGTGGCTACACCTTC
TRBJ2-3 | TRBD2 | TRBV14 | many | CASSQPGGLGRSDTQYF | TGTGCCAGCAGCCAACCTGGGGGACTAGGTCGTTCAGATACGCAGTATTTT
TRBJ2-5 | NA | TRBV20-1 | few | CSAREAGTQEQYF | TGCAGTGCTAGAGAAGCAGGGACCCAGGAGCAGTACTTC
TRBJ2-1 | NA | TRBV5-1 | NA | CASSSLSGTSNEQFF | TGCGCCAGCAGCTCCCTAAGTGGGACATCCAATGAGCAGTTCTTC
TRBJ2-7 | NA | TRBV6-2/TRBV6-3 | NA | CASGEWMGDYEQYF | TGTGCCAGTGGGGAGTGGATGGGGGACTACGAGCAGTACTTC
TRBJ1-1 | NA | TRBV3-1 | once | CASNRRGSWEAFF | TGTGCCAGCAATCGACGTGGGTCTTGGGAAGCTTTCTTT
TRBJ2-4 | NA | TRBV6-5 | NA | CASREITKNIQYF | TGTGCCAGCAGGGAGATCACCAAAAACATTCAGTACTTC
TRBJ2-3 | TRBD2 | TRBV5-1 | NA | CASSLTSGGADTQYF | TGCGCCAGCAGCCTGACTAGCGGGGGGGCGGATACGCAGTATTTT
TRBJ2-5 | NA | TRBV10-3 | few | CAISESGAEETQYF | TGTGCCATCAGTGAGTCGGGGGCTGAGGAGACCCAGTACTTC
TRBJ2-5 | NA | TRBV5-1 | NA | CASRYGEKTQYF | TGCGCCAGCAGATACGGGGAGAAGACCCAGTACTTC
TRBJ1-1 | TRBD1 | TRBV28 | NA | CASGRTGTTEAFF | TGTGCCAGCGGTCGGACAGGGACGACTGAAGCTTTCTTT
TRBJ2-6 | NA | TRBV18 | once | CASRELGGANVLTF | TGTGCCAGCAGGGAACTAGGTGGGGCCAACGTCCTGACTTTC
TRBJ2-3 | TRBD1 | TRBV2 | few | CAEGGPPTDTQYF | TGTGCAGAAGGGGGCCCCCCCACAGATACGCAGTATTTT
TRBJ2-5 | NA | TRBV14 | NA | CASSQRMNWETQYF | TGTGCCAGCAGCCAGAGGATGAACTGGGAGACCCAGTACTTC
TRBJ2-3 | NA | TRBV24-1 | NA | CATSGRDRSTDTQYF | TGTGCCACCAGTGGCCGGGACCGAAGCACAGATACGCAGTATTTT
TRBJ1-2 | TRBD1 | TRBV6-6 | few | CASSSQGQGPYGYTF | TGTGCCAGCAGCTCTCAGGGACAGGGCCCCTATGGCTACACCTTC
TRBJ2-1 | NA | TRBV29-1 | NA | CSVETSYNEQFF | TGCAGCGTTGAGACTTCGTACAATGAGCAGTTCTTC
TRBJ2-6 | TRBD1 | TRBV29-1 | NA | CSVKQGAGANVLTF | TGCAGCGTTAAACAGGGGGCTGGGGCCAACGTCCTGACTTTC